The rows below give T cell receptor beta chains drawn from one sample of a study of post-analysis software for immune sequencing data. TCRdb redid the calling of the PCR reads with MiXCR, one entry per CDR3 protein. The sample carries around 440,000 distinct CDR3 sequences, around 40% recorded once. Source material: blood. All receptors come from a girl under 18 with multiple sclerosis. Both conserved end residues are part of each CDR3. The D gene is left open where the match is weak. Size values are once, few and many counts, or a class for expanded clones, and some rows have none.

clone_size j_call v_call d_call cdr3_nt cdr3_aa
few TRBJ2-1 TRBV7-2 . TGTGCCAGCAGCTCCGAGCCGGCGGATAGCTCCTACAATGAGCAGTTCTTC CASSSEPADSSYNEQFF
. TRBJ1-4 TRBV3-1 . TGTGCCAGCAGCCAAGATAAGGGGGTTAATGAAAAACTGTTTTTT CASSQDKGVNEKLFF
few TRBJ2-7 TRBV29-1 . TGCAGCGTTGTGGGGGCCAAGGGGGTCTACGAGCAGTACTTC CSVVGAKGVYEQYF
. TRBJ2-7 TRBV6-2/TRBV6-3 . TGTGCCAGCAGCCCTTTCTTATACGAGCAGTACTTC CASSPFLYEQYF
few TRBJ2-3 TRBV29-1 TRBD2 TGCAGCGCAAAACTAGCGGGAGGCACAGATACGCAGTATTTT CSAKLAGGTDTQYF
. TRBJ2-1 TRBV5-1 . TGCGCCAGCAGCTTACACCCTAGGGCCTACAATGAGCAGTTCTTC CASSLHPRAYNEQFF
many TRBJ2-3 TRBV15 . TGTGCCACCAGCAGAGATGGGCCAGATACGCAGTATTTT CATSRDGPDTQYF
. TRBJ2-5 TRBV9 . TGTGCCAGCAGCGTGTTTTCGGGGCAGGAGACCCAGTACTTC CASSVFSGQETQYF
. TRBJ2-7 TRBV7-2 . TGTGCCAGCAGCTCTGCCCCCGCGATGGCCCTGGACTACGAGCAGTACTTC CASSSAPAMALDYEQYF
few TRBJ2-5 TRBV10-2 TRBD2 TGCGCCAGCAGTGAGATCGGCGGGAGGGCTTATTCCTCGGAGACCCAGTACTTC CASSEIGGRAYSSETQYF
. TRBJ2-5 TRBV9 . TGTGCCAGCAGCAGAGGTGGGGACATCGGGGAGCAGTACTTC CASSRGGDIGEQYF
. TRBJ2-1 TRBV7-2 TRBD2 TGTGCCAGCAGCCTTAGCGGGAGTGGGTGGAATCGGCAGTTCTTC CASSLSGSGWNRQFF
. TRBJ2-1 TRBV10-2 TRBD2 TGCGCCAGCGCCCAGCGGGAGGGTGCTGATGAGCAGTTCTTC CASAQREGADEQFF
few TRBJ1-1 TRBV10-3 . TGTGCCATCAGTGAGCGGCCCGGAGCGGGGAACACTGAAGCTTTCTTT CAISERPGAGNTEAFF
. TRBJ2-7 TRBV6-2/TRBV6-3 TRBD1 TGTGCCAGCACCACCCAAGGGACAGGACGCTACGAGCAGTACTTC CASTTQGTGRYEQYF
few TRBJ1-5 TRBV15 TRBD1 TGTGCCACCAGCAGAGGGGACAGCGGACAGGGACGTCAGCCCCAGCATTTT CATSRGDSGQGRQPQHF
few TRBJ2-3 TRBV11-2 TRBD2 TGTGCCAGCGCTCCCTCGGCGGGAGGTGGCGCAGATACGCAGTATTTT CASAPSAGGGADTQYF
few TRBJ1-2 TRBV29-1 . TGCAGCGTTGTAGGCAGGGCAGGCTACACCTTC CSVVGRAGYTF
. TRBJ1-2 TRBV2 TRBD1 TGTGCCAGCAGTACAACGGGACAGGTGGTCAACTATGGCTACACCTTC CASSTTGQVVNYGYTF
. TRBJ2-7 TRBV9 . TGTGCCAGCAGCCCCCGATGGGGGGAGAAGGGCTCCTACGAGCAGTACTTC CASSPRWGEKGSYEQYF
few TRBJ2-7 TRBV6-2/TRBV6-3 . TGTGCCAGCAGTTATTTTGACAGCACCTACGAGCAGTACTTC CASSYFDSTYEQYF
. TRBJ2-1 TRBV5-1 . TGCGCCAGCAGCTTGACCTACCGGGCGGGCCCCTCCTACAATGAGCAGTTCTTC CASSLTYRAGPSYNEQFF
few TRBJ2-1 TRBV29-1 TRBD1 TGCAGCGTTGGCACCGGGACAGGGTTGAATGAGCAGTTCTTC CSVGTGTGLNEQFF
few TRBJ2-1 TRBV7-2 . TGTGCCAGCAGCTTATCTGGCGGAAACTACAATGAGCAGTTCTTC CASSLSGGNYNEQFF
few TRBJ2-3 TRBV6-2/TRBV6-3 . TGTGCCAGCAGTTACGGGAGAACTAGCACAGATACGCAGTATTTT CASSYGRTSTDTQYF
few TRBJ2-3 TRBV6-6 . TGTGCCAGCAGTGGGGAGCCAGATACGCAGTATTTT CASSGEPDTQYF
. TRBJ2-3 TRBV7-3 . TGTGCCAGCAGCCTAGTTCCTGGCCCAGATACGCAGTATTTT CASSLVPGPDTQYF
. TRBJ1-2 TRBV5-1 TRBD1 TGCGCCAGCAGCCCCGGGACAGGGCGCCTTAACTATGGCTACACCTTC CASSPGTGRLNYGYTF
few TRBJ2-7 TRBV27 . TGTGCCAGCAGTTTGGACCAGGGATACGAGCAGTACTTC CASSLDQGYEQYF
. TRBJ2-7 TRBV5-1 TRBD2 TGCGCCAGCAGCAGAACTAGCGGGAGGGTTGGTTCCTACGAGCAGTACTTC CASSRTSGRVGSYEQYF
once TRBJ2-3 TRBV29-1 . TGCAGCGTTGAAAGGGACGGAAGCACAGATACGCAGTATTTT CSVERDGSTDTQYF
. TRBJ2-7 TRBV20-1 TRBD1 TGCAGTGCTCCCGGAGGCCAATTGACAGGGCGGATTATTCAGTACTTC CSAPGGQLTGRIIQYF
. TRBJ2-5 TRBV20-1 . TGCAGTGCTAGCGTCGAAGAGACCCAGTACTTC CSASVEETQYF
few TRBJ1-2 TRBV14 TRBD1 TGTGCCAGCAGCCAAGGACAGGGGTTCGGCTACACCTTC CASSQGQGFGYTF
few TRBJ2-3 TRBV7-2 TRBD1 TGTGCCAGCAGCTTATGGACAGGGGGCATCACAGATACGCAGTATTTT CASSLWTGGITDTQYF
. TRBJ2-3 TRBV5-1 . TGCGCCAGCAGCCCCACGCTAGGAAATACGCAGTATTTT CASSPTLGNTQYF
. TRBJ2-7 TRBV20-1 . TGCAGTGCTGGAAGCGAGAACTACGAGCAGTACTTC CSAGSENYEQYF
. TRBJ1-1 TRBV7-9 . TGTGCCAGCAGTTTACTTGGAGGTGGCACTGAAGCTTTCTTT CASSLLGGGTEAFF